Listed below are T cell receptor beta chains from one sample, sequenced in a study of blood T cells in healthy people across ages. TCRdb processed the 5' RACE reads anew with MiXCR; each CDR3 protein has one entry. There are about a million distinct CDR3 sequences in the sample; about 51% occur only once, and about 22% lies in the top ten. Source material: blood. The receptor set was obtained from a woman aged 55-69 years in good health. CDR3s include the opening cysteine and the closing phenylalanine or tryptophan. Each record gives: J gene, V gene, clone size, D gene, CDR3 protein, CDR3 DNA. D genes are given only for firm matches. Not all rows give a size; the values are once, few, many and, for expanded clones, a class.

J gene: TRBJ1-5; V gene: TRBV3-1; clone size: few; D gene: .; CDR3 protein: CASSQPGGNQPQHF; CDR3 DNA: TGTGCCAGCAGCCAACCAGGAGGGAATCAGCCCCAGCATTTT
J gene: TRBJ2-1; V gene: TRBV24-1; clone size: .; D gene: .; CDR3 protein: CATSDLNAGTYNEQFF; CDR3 DNA: TGTGCCACCAGTGATTTGAACGCGGGAACCTACAATGAGCAGTTCTTC
J gene: TRBJ2-1; V gene: TRBV9; clone size: .; D gene: .; CDR3 protein: CASSPGSGRLYNEQFF; CDR3 DNA: TGTGCCAGCAGCCCGGGGTCGGGACGGCTATACAATGAGCAGTTCTTC
J gene: TRBJ2-7; V gene: TRBV12-3/TRBV12-4; clone size: .; D gene: TRBD2; CDR3 protein: CASTISSGSEQYF; CDR3 DNA: TGTGCCAGCACCATCTCTAGCGGGAGCGAGCAGTACTTC
J gene: TRBJ1-6; V gene: TRBV5-1; clone size: once; D gene: TRBD1; CDR3 protein: CASSPTGTGILSPLHF; CDR3 DNA: TGCGCCAGCAGCCCGACAGGGACAGGGATTCTGTCACCCCTCCACTTT
J gene: TRBJ2-7; V gene: TRBV7-2; clone size: few; D gene: TRBD2; CDR3 protein: CASSRAGGLTYEQYF; CDR3 DNA: TGTGCCAGCAGCCGAGCGGGAGGGCTGACCTACGAGCAGTACTTC
J gene: TRBJ2-7; V gene: TRBV7-9; clone size: .; D gene: .; CDR3 protein: CASPPRGGFYNEQYF; CDR3 DNA: TGTGCCAGCCCCCCTAGGGGCGGTTTCTACAATGAGCAGTACTTC
J gene: TRBJ2-4; V gene: TRBV7-6; clone size: .; D gene: TRBD1; CDR3 protein: CASSLVGTANYERYF; CDR3 DNA: TGTGCCAGCAGCCTAGTAGGGACAGCCAACTACGAGCGGTACTTC
J gene: TRBJ1-2; V gene: TRBV5-1; clone size: .; D gene: .; CDR3 protein: CASSPLDRSYGYTF; CDR3 DNA: TGCGCCAGCAGCCCCCTCGACAGAAGCTATGGCTACACCTTC
J gene: TRBJ2-7; V gene: TRBV6-1; clone size: few; D gene: TRBD1; CDR3 protein: CASSDDRVWNEQYF; CDR3 DNA: TGTGCCAGCAGTGATGACAGGGTTTGGAACGAGCAGTACTTC
J gene: TRBJ2-3; V gene: TRBV15; clone size: few; D gene: .; CDR3 protein: CATSRDLGADTQYF; CDR3 DNA: TGTGCCACCAGCAGAGACCTAGGGGCAGATACGCAGTATTTT
J gene: TRBJ2-5; V gene: TRBV3-1; clone size: .; D gene: .; CDR3 protein: CASSQDPRTETQETQYF; CDR3 DNA: TGTGCCAGCAGCCAAGATCCGCGGACTGAAACCCAAGAGACCCAGTACTTC
J gene: TRBJ1-1; V gene: TRBV3-1; clone size: .; D gene: .; CDR3 protein: CASSQAPDEAFF; CDR3 DNA: TGTGCCAGCAGCCAAGCTCCAGATGAAGCTTTCTTT
J gene: TRBJ2-5; V gene: TRBV7-6; clone size: few; D gene: .; CDR3 protein: CASSDLARQETQYF; CDR3 DNA: TGTGCCAGCAGCGATCTAGCGCGCCAAGAGACCCAGTACTTC
J gene: TRBJ2-7; V gene: TRBV7-9; clone size: few; D gene: .; CDR3 protein: CASNRQVGDSYEQYF; CDR3 DNA: TGTGCCAGCAACCGACAGGTTGGGGACTCCTACGAGCAGTACTTC
J gene: TRBJ1-2; V gene: TRBV6-6; clone size: many; D gene: TRBD1; CDR3 protein: CASNDPGQSYGYTF; CDR3 DNA: TGTGCCAGCAACGATCCGGGACAGAGCTATGGCTACACCTTC
J gene: TRBJ2-1; V gene: TRBV9; clone size: .; D gene: TRBD2; CDR3 protein: CASSVVPGTRAYNEQFF; CDR3 DNA: TGTGCCAGCAGCGTAGTCCCCGGGACTAGGGCCTACAATGAGCAGTTCTTC
J gene: TRBJ2-5; V gene: TRBV7-6; clone size: .; D gene: .; CDR3 protein: CASSLLVWETQYF; CDR3 DNA: TGTGCCAGCAGCTTACTAGTTTGGGAGACCCAGTACTTC
J gene: TRBJ2-7; V gene: TRBV10-3; clone size: few; D gene: TRBD2; CDR3 protein: CAIRSGSRSYEQYF; CDR3 DNA: TGTGCCATCAGGAGCGGGAGTAGGTCCTACGAGCAGTACTTC
J gene: TRBJ2-3; V gene: TRBV4-1; clone size: .; D gene: .; CDR3 protein: CASSQVAGARDTQYF; CDR3 DNA: TGCGCCAGCAGCCAAGTAGCCGGTGCAAGAGATACGCAGTATTTT
J gene: TRBJ1-5; V gene: TRBV15; clone size: .; D gene: .; CDR3 protein: CATRSTAQGRQPQHF; CDR3 DNA: TGTGCCACCAGAAGTACCGCCCAGGGCAGGCAGCCCCAGCATTTT
J gene: TRBJ1-2; V gene: TRBV27; clone size: .; D gene: .; CDR3 protein: CASRPQGSNYGYTF; CDR3 DNA: TGTGCCAGCAGACCACAGGGAAGTAACTATGGCTACACCTTC
J gene: TRBJ1-4; V gene: TRBV20-1; clone size: .; D gene: .; CDR3 protein: CSAKRQTGNEKLFF; CDR3 DNA: TGCAGTGCTAAAAGACAGACTGGGAATGAAAAACTGTTTTTT
J gene: TRBJ2-7; V gene: TRBV4-2; clone size: .; D gene: .; CDR3 protein: CASSQEEGSLVVEQYF; CDR3 DNA: TGTGCCAGCAGCCAAGAAGAAGGATCCCTGGTCGTCGAGCAGTACTTC
J gene: TRBJ2-1; V gene: TRBV20-1; clone size: few; D gene: TRBD1; CDR3 protein: CSAGDRGGDEQFF; CDR3 DNA: TGCAGTGCCGGGGACAGGGGCGGCGATGAGCAGTTCTTC
J gene: TRBJ1-5; V gene: TRBV29-1; clone size: .; D gene: .; CDR3 protein: CSVVTGNSNQPQHF; CDR3 DNA: TGCAGCGTTGTAACAGGGAATAGCAATCAGCCCCAGCATTTT
J gene: TRBJ1-2; V gene: TRBV7-2; clone size: .; D gene: .; CDR3 protein: CASSLRHRDYGYTF; CDR3 DNA: TGTGCCAGCAGCTTACGACACAGGGACTATGGCTACACCTTC
J gene: TRBJ2-4; V gene: TRBV28; clone size: .; D gene: .; CDR3 protein: CASSFLSQIWEGKNIQYF; CDR3 DNA: TGTGCCAGCAGTTTTCTATCCCAAATATGGGAAGGCAAAAACATTCAGTACTTC
J gene: TRBJ1-2; V gene: TRBV20-1; clone size: .; D gene: TRBD1; CDR3 protein: CSAKTGPYGCTF; CDR3 DNA: TGCAGTGCTAAGACAGGGCCCTATGGCTGCACCTTC
J gene: TRBJ1-5; V gene: TRBV12-3/TRBV12-4; clone size: few; D gene: .; CDR3 protein: CASSSSTANQPQHF; CDR3 DNA: TGTGCCAGCAGTTCCTCGACTGCAAATCAGCCCCAGCATTTT
J gene: TRBJ2-3; V gene: TRBV12-3/TRBV12-4; clone size: few; D gene: .; CDR3 protein: CASGLLDTQYF; CDR3 DNA: TGTGCCAGCGGCCTTTTGGATACGCAGTATTTT
J gene: TRBJ2-1; V gene: TRBV5-1; clone size: .; D gene: TRBD2; CDR3 protein: CASSLASGRGYEQFF; CDR3 DNA: TGCGCCAGCAGCTTGGCTAGCGGGAGGGGATATGAGCAGTTCTTC
J gene: TRBJ2-7; V gene: TRBV28; clone size: .; D gene: TRBD1; CDR3 protein: CASSLWNLDRVSGYEQYF; CDR3 DNA: TGTGCCAGCAGTTTATGGAATCTCGACAGGGTGTCGGGGTACGAGCAGTACTTC
J gene: TRBJ1-2; V gene: TRBV15; clone size: few; D gene: TRBD1; CDR3 protein: CATRTGVNYGYTF; CDR3 DNA: TGTGCCACACGGACAGGAGTTAACTATGGCTACACCTTC
J gene: TRBJ2-7; V gene: TRBV28; clone size: .; D gene: .; CDR3 protein: CASSSMGHLTAYEQYF; CDR3 DNA: TGTGCCAGCAGCTCGATGGGACACCTTACCGCCTACGAGCAGTACTTC
J gene: TRBJ2-3; V gene: TRBV10-3; clone size: .; D gene: TRBD2; CDR3 protein: CAISDGLAGAVDTQYF; CDR3 DNA: TGTGCCATCAGTGACGGACTAGCGGGAGCGGTAGATACGCAGTATTTT
J gene: TRBJ1-2; V gene: TRBV7-9; clone size: .; D gene: .; CDR3 protein: CASSNGVYGYTF; CDR3 DNA: TGTGCCAGCAGCAATGGAGTCTATGGCTACACCTTC
J gene: TRBJ2-7; V gene: TRBV12-3/TRBV12-4; clone size: few; D gene: TRBD2; CDR3 protein: CASSYRSSGRRYEQYF; CDR3 DNA: TGTGCCAGCAGTTACCGATCGAGCGGGAGGCGGTACGAGCAGTACTTC
J gene: TRBJ2-1; V gene: TRBV6-2/TRBV6-3; clone size: .; D gene: .; CDR3 protein: CASSTRALGGQFF; CDR3 DNA: TGTGCCAGCAGTACCCGGGCCCTGGGTGGGCAGTTCTTC
J gene: TRBJ1-2; V gene: TRBV18; clone size: .; D gene: TRBD1; CDR3 protein: CASSPPGQSGYGYTF; CDR3 DNA: TGTGCCAGCTCACCACCGGGACAGTCTGGGTATGGCTACACCTTC
J gene: TRBJ2-7; V gene: TRBV14; clone size: .; D gene: .; CDR3 protein: CASSPGRVEQYF; CDR3 DNA: TGTGCCAGCAGCCCGGGTAGGGTCGAGCAGTACTTC
J gene: TRBJ1-6; V gene: TRBV6-6; clone size: .; D gene: .; CDR3 protein: CASSYHIRDNNSPLHF; CDR3 DNA: TGTGCCAGCAGTTACCATATCCGGGACAATAATTCACCCCTCCACTTT